This is a list of T cell receptor beta chains from one sample in a study of shared clonotypes between healthy human individuals. Some clones are missing from TCRdb's copy, which holds only in-frame ones; the method was immunoSEQ multiplex PCR. Of approximately 2.1 million clones in the sample, approximately 93% were seen once. Sequencing was done on a sample of naive CD4+ T cells from PBMCs. These TCRs come from a young man in good health. Some clones in this sample may be carry-over from other donors' samples. Each CDR3 is given with its conserved first and last residue. A D gene is named only where the DNA matches it firmly.

>TRBD2|TRBV10-3|TRBJ2-6
TGTGCCATCAGTGAAAGGGAGGGGCCTGGGGCCAACGTCCTGACTTTC
CAISEREGPGANVLTF
>NA|TRBV30|TRBJ2-1
TGTGCCTGGAGTGTTTTAGCGGCTAATGAGCAGTTCTTC
CAWSVLAANEQFF
>NA|TRBV5-4|TRBJ2-1
TGTGCCAGCAGCTTGGAGGCTGACTCCTACAATGAGCAGTTCTTC
CASSLEADSYNEQFF
>TRBD2|TRBV10-3|TRBJ2-5
TGTGCCATCGGGACTAGCGGGAACCAAGAGACCCAGTACTTC
CAIGTSGNQETQYF
>NA|TRBV5-1|TRBJ2-4
TGCGCCAGCAGCTTGGCCCTAGGCGGACAAAACATTCAGTACTTC
CASSLALGGQNIQYF
>NA|TRBV7-3|TRBJ2-2
TGTGCCAGCAGCTTTACCGTCCGGGGTTCCCGAACCGGGGAGCTGTTTTTT
CASSFTVRGSRTGELFF
>TRBD2|TRBV29-1|TRBJ2-5
TGCAGCGTGACTAGCGCACAAGAGACCCAGTACTTC
CSVTSAQETQYF
>TRBD1|TRBV25-1|TRBJ2-7
TGTGCCAGCAGTGCAACAGGGGGGAATTACGAGCAGTACTTC
CASSATGGNYEQYF
>NA|TRBV5-8|TRBJ1-3
TGTGCCAGCAGCTTTCCAGTAGGGGGAAACACCATATATTTT
CASSFPVGGNTIYF
>NA|TRBV7-2|TRBJ2-5
TGTGCCAGCAGCGCGAACAGAGAAGAGACCCAGTACTTC
CASSANREETQYF
>TRBD1|TRBV5-1|TRBJ2-1
TGCGCCAGCAGCCTAAGGACAGGGGGGTACAATGAGCAGTTCTTC
CASSLRTGGYNEQFF